A single sample is the source of the 32 T cell receptor beta chains below, sequenced in a study of blood T cell repertoires in COVID-19. The protocol was immunoSEQ multiplex PCR, while the TCRdb copy is restricted to in-frame clones and leaves out a portion. Of approximately 51,000 clones in the sample, 87% were seen once. Specimen: peripheral blood. These receptors were collected from a woman of 80 years or more with COVID-19, enrolled during active disease.

CDR3 nucleotide sequence: TGTGCCAGCAGTTACGGGGGAGGGGTTAACAATTCACCCCTCCACTTT. It specifies CASSYGGGVNNSPLHF. The chain couples TRBV6-5 to TRBJ1-6, with D possibly TRBD1 on 5 matching bases. Germline assignment: CDR1 MNHEY and CDR2 SVGAGI. The V gene lost 2 bases and the J gene lost 7 bases, with 15 bases spanning the gap. This CDR3 comprises 16 residues.

This chain uses TRBV6-1 with TRBJ1-1, with a weak D call TRBD1 (5 bases). This CDR3 has 13 amino acids. The V gene lost 3 bases and the J gene lost 5 bases, with 10 bases spanning the gap. Germline V gene sequence: CDR1 MNHNS, CDR2 SASEGT. The CDR3 nucleotides read TGTGCCAGCAGTGAGGGGGGATGGACTGAAGCTTTCTTT. Translated: CASSEGGWTEAFF.

The J gene is TRBJ1-1, the V gene TRBV10-3; 9 bases line up with TRBD1. Germline CDR1 reads ENHRY; CDR2 reads SYGVKD. This CDR3 contains 14 residues. Germline trimming cut 4 bases from V and 4 bases from J; bases unmatched to any gene: 4. DNA for the CDR3: TGTGCCATCAGTGTAGGGACAGGGATCACTGAAGCTTTCTTT. As protein: CAISVGTGITEAFF.

The count of this clone is one. The rearrangement joins TRBV6-1 to TRBJ1-2; 7 bases map to TRBD1. The CDR3 runs 15 residues. Germline values: CDR1 MNHNS, CDR2 SASEGT. Trimming removed 3 bases from V and 4 bases from J; junction bases left unmatched: 8. As DNA, the CDR3 is TGTGCCAGCAGTGAGTTGGCAGGGGGAGTCTATGGCTACACCTTC. Translation: CASSELAGGVYGYTF.

The chain links TRBV7-9 to TRBJ1-5, with D hard to call. V shed 4 bases and J shed 5 bases, with 21 bases lying between them. Germline CDR1 is SEHNR and CDR2 is FQNEAQ (reference sequence). The CDR3 sequence is 17 residues long. The CDR3 is CASSSTKAPGGDQPQHF. For the CDR3, the DNA is TGTGCCAGCAGCTCGACAAAGGCCCCGGGAGGAGATCAGCCCCAGCATTTT.

V and J are TRBV5-1 and TRBJ1-1, with D possibly matching TRBD1 (5 bases). In germline, CDR1 is SGHRS, CDR2 YFSETQ. The CDR3 totals 13 residues. V shed 2 bases and J shed 3 bases, with 8 bases lying between them. CDR3 nucleotide sequence: TGCGCCAGCAGCTTAAGGGACTACACTGAAGCTTTCTTT. Translating gives CASSLRDYTEAFF.

This chain uses TRBV7-9 with TRBJ2-1; D remains ambiguous. Germline V lookup: CDR1 SEHNR, CDR2 FQNEAQ (reference sequence). The CDR3 length is 16 residues. With 2 bases removed from V and 1 base from J, the gap between germline ends came to 12 bases. Here the CDR3 reads CASSLWAGSSYNEQFF. The DNA for the CDR3 is TGTGCCAGCAGCTTATGGGCAGGAAGTTCCTACAATGAGCAGTTCTTC. Supplemented by reference TRBV7-9 and TRBJ2-1, the full variable domain reads DTGVSQNPRHKITKRGQNVTFRCDPISEHNRLYWYRQTLGQGPEFLTYFQNEAQLEKSRLLSDRFSAERPKGSFSTLEIQRTEQGDSAMYLCASSLWAGSSYNEQFFGPGTRLTVL.

This chain links TRBV18 with TRBJ1-2; D not resolved. The germline CDR1 and CDR2 sequences are KGHSH and LQKENI. This CDR3 has 15 residues. Deletions cut 0 bases from V and 6 bases from J, with 14 bases between. In nucleotides, the CDR3 is TGTGCCAGCTCACCACCTGGGCCCAGCCACCATGGCTACACCTTC. The encoded protein is CASSPPGPSHHGYTF.

The chain joins TRBV28 to TRBJ2-7, with D perhaps TRBD1 (6 bases). The length of the CDR3 is 15 residues. V was pared by 2 bases and J by 7 bases, with 18 bases between. Germline assignment: CDR1 MDHEN and CDR2 SYDVKM. CDR3 protein: CASSLRRQGLREQYF. As DNA, the CDR3 is TGTGCCAGCAGTTTAAGGCGGCAGGGGCTCCGGGAGCAGTACTTC.

This chain uses TRBV27 with TRBJ2-2; 10 bases agree with TRBD1. The V and J ends lost 8 bases and 5 bases, in that order; junction bases with no gene match: 8. Per germline, CDR1 MNHEY and CDR2 SMNVEV (reference sequence). The CDR3 contains 15 residues. The CDR3 here is CASSMGQGRTGELFF. The DNA for the CDR3 is TGTGCCAGCTCTATGGGACAGGGGAGAACCGGGGAGCTGTTTTTT.

The chain couples TRBV6-5 to TRBJ1-3; maybe TRBD1 (5 bases). Between the trimmed V and J ends, which lost 0 bases and 7 bases, there was a span of 10 bases. Germline-derived CDR1 and CDR2 are MNHEY and SVGAGI. The CDR3 runs 14 residues. The CDR3 nucleotides are TGTGCCAGCAGTTACTCGGGGCCGCGGAACACCATATATTTT. Its translation: CASSYSGPRNTIYF.

There are a few counts of this clone. This chain links TRBV29-1 with TRBJ1-2; 9 bases align to TRBD1. The ends lost 6 bases at V and 3 bases at J; junction bases unmatched: 11. Germline values: CDR1 SQVTM, CDR2 ANQGSEA. The CDR3 totals 15 residues. In DNA, the CDR3 is TGCAGCGTCGTCAGCCGGGACAGGGTCGACTATGGCTACACCTTC. Encoded protein: CSVVSRDRVDYGYTF.

The gene calls are TRBV7-8 and TRBJ2-7; TRBD2 matches 8 bases. Germline V CDR1 and CDR2: SGHVS, FQNEAQ. J gave up 6 bases and V 0 bases, and 7 bases lay outside the gene matches. The CDR3 spans 15 residues. The CDR3 DNA sequence: TGTGCCAGCAGCTTAGCTGTCGGGAGGGCCGGCGAGCAGTACTTC. This sequence encodes CASSLAVGRAGEQYF. Supplemented by reference TRBV7-8 and TRBJ2-7, the full variable domain reads GAGVSQSPRYKVAKRGQDVALRCDPISGHVSLFWYQQALGQGPEFLTYFQNEAQLDKSGLPSDRFFAERPEGSVSTLKIQRTQQEDSAVYLCASSLAVGRAGEQYFGPGTRLTVT.

The chain links TRBV2 to TRBJ2-5, with 7 bases matching TRBD2. The trim removed 0 bases at V and 1 base at J, leaving 2 bases unmatched. CDR3 length: 15 residues. In germline, CDR1 is SNHLY, CDR2 FYNNEI. CDR3 region: CASSEARGGQETQYF. The CDR3 nucleotides read TGTGCCAGCAGTGAAGCGCGCGGGGGCCAAGAGACCCAGTACTTC.

The chain recombines TRBV7-3 with TRBJ1-4; D gene ambiguous. This CDR3 spans 15 amino acids. CDR1 and CDR2 (germline): SGHTA, FQGTGA. Between the trimmed V and J ends, which lost 2 bases and 4 bases, there was a span of 11 bases. CDR3 DNA sequence: TGTGCCAGCAGCTTATGCGCTCGGGGTAATGAAAAACTGTTTTTT. This gives the protein CASSLCARGNEKLFF.

The genes are TRBV5-5 and TRBJ2-3, with TRBD2 identical over 8 bases. V dropped 4 bases and J dropped 2; count of bases not matched to a gene: 15. Germline CDR1 SGHKS, CDR2 YYEKEE (reference sequence). The CDR3 covers 18 residues. CDR3 nucleotides: TGTGCCAGCAGCCGGGGGGTTCGGCGGGGGGCCAACACAGATACGCAGTATTTT. It specifies CASSRGVRRGANTDTQYF. Complete variable domain (other parts from reference TRBV5-5 and TRBJ2-3): DAGVTQSPTHLIKTRGQQVTLRCSPISGHKSVSWYQQVLGQGPQFIFQYYEKEERGRGNFPDRFSARQFPNYSSELNVNALLLGDSALYLCASSRGVRRGANTDTQYFGPGTRLTVL.

The CDR3 region has the DNA TGTGCCAGCAGCTTAGGACTTCCAACCACAGATACGCAGTATTTT. This encodes CASSLGLPTTDTQYF. The chain employs TRBV7-6 and TRBJ2-3; D is uncertain. The germline gives CDR1 SGHVS, CDR2 FNYEAQ. The CDR3 sequence is 15 residues long. The V and J ends lost 1 base and 2 bases respectively, with 10 bases between them.

The chain links TRBV5-1 to TRBJ1-2; 8 bases map to TRBD1. The CDR3 is 14 amino acids. Germline CDR1 is SGHRS and CDR2 is YFSETQ. Germline trimming cut 1 base from V and 6 bases from J; bases unmatched to any gene: 5. The CDR3 loop is CASSLTGGANGYTF. The CDR3 DNA follows: TGCGCCAGCAGCTTGACAGGGGGGGCGAATGGCTACACCTTC.

V is TRBV5-6 and J is TRBJ2-1, with a possible D match to TRBD2 (6 bases). Trimming removed 4 bases at V and 7 bases at J, with 21 bases between. This CDR3 region has 16 residues. CDR1 is SGHDT and CDR2 is YYEEEE in the germline V gene. The CDR3 DNA follows: TGTGCCAGCAGCACGATGGGAGGCAGGGAAACTAATGAGCAGTTCTTC. Protein product: CASSTMGGRETNEQFF.

The chain carries TRBV3-1 (or the pseudogene TRBV3-2) and TRBJ2-5; maybe TRBD1 (6 bases). V was shortened by 5 bases and J by 4 bases, with 17 bases between the two germline ends. Germline CDR1 and CDR2: LGHDT and YNNKEL (reference sequence). The CDR3 is 15 residues long. In DNA, the CDR3 is TGTGCCAGCAGCACTCACAGGGTAGGAGGAGAGACCCAGTACTTC. Encoded protein: CASSTHRVGGETQYF.

This clone was observed a handful of times. The gene calls are TRBV28 and TRBJ1-2; D is perhaps TRBD1 (6 bases). The germline CDR1 and CDR2 sequences are MDHEN and SYDVKM. V lost 6 bases and J 3 bases, leaving 17 bases between the germline ends. There are 15 residues in the CDR3. CDR3 loop: CASRTLGQGHYGYTF. The DNA of the CDR3 is TGTGCCAGCAGAACCCTCGGGCAGGGGCACTATGGCTACACCTTC.

The V gene is TRBV19, the J gene TRBJ1-5; D possibly corresponds to TRBD1 (6 bases). V was pared by 0 bases and J by 3 bases, with 15 bases between. This CDR3 region has 17 residues. Germline V gene lookup returns CDR1 LNHDA and CDR2 SQIVND (reference sequence). The CDR3 spells CASSIDGRGWINQPQHF. CDR3 nucleotides: TGTGCCAGTAGTATAGATGGGAGGGGGTGGATCAATCAGCCCCAGCATTTT.

This chain connects TRBV3-1 (or the pseudogene TRBV3-2) to TRBJ2-3, with 10 bases identical to TRBD1. With 4 bases clipped from V and 6 bases from J, the junction kept 4 bases outside the gene matches. Germline lookup yields CDR1 LGHDT and CDR2 YNNKEL (reference sequence). This CDR3 has 14 amino acids. For the CDR3, the DNA is TGTGCCAGCAGCCGGGACAGGGGATATGATACGCAGTATTTT. This encodes CASSRDRGYDTQYF.

The chain carries TRBV21-1 and TRBJ2-7; the table's TRBD2 call for D was not verified on the DNA. TRBV21-1 is marked as a pseudogene. The CDR3 contains 14 residues. CDR3: CASSRHPGGYEQYF. The CDR3 bases are TGTGCCAGCAGCCGGCACCCGGGGGGCTACGAGCAGTACTTC.

The chain couples TRBV25-1 to TRBJ1-2, with TRBD1 identical over 10 bases. J lost 2 bases, V lost 7 bases, and 10 bases had no gene match. Looked up from germline, CDR1 is MGHDK and CDR2 is SYGVNS. There are 16 residues in the CDR3. This CDR3 is CASNGGLGQGNYGYTF. The CDR3 DNA follows: TGTGCCAGCAACGGGGGCTTGGGACAGGGGAACTATGGCTACACCTTC.

The rearrangement links TRBV5-5 to TRBJ2-3; maybe TRBD2 (5 bases). Germline V lookup: CDR1 SGHKS, CDR2 YYEKEE (reference sequence). V was shortened by 4 bases and J by 6 bases, with 24 bases between the two germline ends. The CDR3 runs to 17 residues. In DNA form, the CDR3 reads TGTGCCAGCAGCCCCCAGTCCCCTAGCCTTGCCGGGGATACGCAGTATTTT. This translates into CASSPQSPSLAGDTQYF. Complete variable domain (other parts from reference TRBV5-5 and TRBJ2-3): DAGVTQSPTHLIKTRGQQVTLRCSPISGHKSVSWYQQVLGQGPQFIFQYYEKEERGRGNFPDRFSARQFPNYSSELNVNALLLGDSALYLCASSPQSPSLAGDTQYFGPGTRLTVL.

This clone was counted a single time. This sequence joins TRBV27 and TRBJ1-1; 9 bases are a match to TRBD1. Germline CDR1 and CDR2: MNHEY and SMNVEV (reference sequence). The CDR3 contains 17 residues. The trim removed 2 bases at V and 1 base at J, leaving 8 bases unmatched. Written as DNA, the CDR3 is TGTGCCAGCAGTTTAGTGGGACAGGGAATGTGGAACACTGAAGCTTTCTTT. This sequence encodes CASSLVGQGMWNTEAFF.

This chain uses TRBV10-3 with TRBJ2-7; 10 positions agree with TRBD2. Unmatched junction bases numbered 6, after V lost 5 bases and J lost 2 bases. Germline V gives CDR1 ENHRY, CDR2 SYGVKD. This CDR3 has 15 amino acids. The CDR3 sequence: CAISFGLAATYEQYF. CDR3 nucleotide sequence: TGTGCCATCAGTTTCGGACTAGCGGCCACCTACGAGCAGTACTTC.

V gene TRBV11-3 combines with J gene TRBJ2-7; 11 bases fit TRBD1. V gave up 5 bases and J gave up 7 bases; unmatched junction bases: 4. CDR3 size: 13 residues. Germline assignment: CDR1 SGHNT and CDR2 YENEEA. CDR3 sequence reads: CASSGQGAGEQYF. The CDR3 DNA follows: TGTGCCAGCAGCGGACAGGGGGCAGGGGAGCAGTACTTC.

V is TRBV20-1 and J is TRBJ2-7, with TRBD1 as a possible D gene (5 bases). The CDR3 covers 11 residues. Looked up from germline, CDR1 is DFQATT and CDR2 is SNEGSKA (reference sequence). The ends were cut back, 3 bases at V and 4 bases at J, with 7 bases in the middle. CDR3 coding DNA: TGCAGTGCTAGTGCAGGGTACGAGCAGTACTTC. Translated, it gives CSASAGYEQYF.

The V call is TRBV7-8, the J call TRBJ1-1, with D possibly TRBD1 on 6 matching bases. The CDR3 is 14 residues long. The ends were cut back, 5 bases at V and 1 base at J, with 11 bases in the middle. The germline V gene encodes CDR1 SGHVS and CDR2 FQNEAQ. CDR3 in DNA: TGTGCCAGCAGCCCTTGGACAGAGAACACTGAAGCTTTCTTT. It encodes CASSPWTENTEAFF.

V is TRBV27 and J is TRBJ1-2; TRBD1 is a possible D gene (6 bases). The CDR3 consists of 16 residues. The germline V gene has CDR1 MNHEY and CDR2 SMNVEV (reference sequence). Trimming removed 0 bases from V and 8 bases from J, with 19 bases in between. CDR3 coding DNA: TGTGCCAGCAGTTTATCCCTCTCCACAGGGAGTCTCGGCTACACCTTC. The encoded protein is CASSLSLSTGSLGYTF.